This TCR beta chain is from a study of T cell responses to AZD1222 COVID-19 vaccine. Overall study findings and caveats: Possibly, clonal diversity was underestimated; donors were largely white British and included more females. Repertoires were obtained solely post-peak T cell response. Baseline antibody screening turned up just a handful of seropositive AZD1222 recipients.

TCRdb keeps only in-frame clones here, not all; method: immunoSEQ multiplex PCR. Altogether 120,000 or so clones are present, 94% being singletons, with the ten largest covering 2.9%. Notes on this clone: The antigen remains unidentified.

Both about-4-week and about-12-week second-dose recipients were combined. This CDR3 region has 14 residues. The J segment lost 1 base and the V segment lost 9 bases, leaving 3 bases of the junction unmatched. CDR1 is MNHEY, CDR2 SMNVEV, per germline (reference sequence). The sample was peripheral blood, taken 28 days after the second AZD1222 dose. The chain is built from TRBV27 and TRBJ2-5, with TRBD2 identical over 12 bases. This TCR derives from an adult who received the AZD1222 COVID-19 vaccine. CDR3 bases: TGTGCCAGTGGGGGACTAGCGGGCCAAGAGACCCAGTACTTC. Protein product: CASGGLAGQETQYF.